Each of the 19 T cell receptor beta chains below was sequenced from the same sample in a study of blood T cells in healthy people across ages. Alongside a J-beta primer mix, a sample-barcoded 5' primer served in a second PCR lasting 7 to 11 cycles. TCRdb reanalysed the 5' RACE reads using MiXCR and keeps one entry per CDR3 protein. The sample yields fewer than 2 million distinct CDR3 sequences, about 39% seen once. Sequencing was done on a sample of blood. Source of these receptors: a human donor in good health.

This clonotype was observed a few times. The chain uses TRBV5-4 and TRBJ2-1; TRBD1 is a possible D gene (6 bases). The V end lost 4 bases, the J end lost 14 bases, and 28 bases lay between the germline ends. This CDR3 is 16 amino acids long. Looked up from germline, CDR1 is SGHNT and CDR2 is YYREEE (reference sequence). The CDR3 nucleotides are TGTGCCAGCAGCCTAGGGTATATACAGGGTAAGGTCCTGGAGTTCTTC. Its protein product is CASSLGYIQGKVLEFF.

CDR3 sequence reads: CATSAGLGAINEQFF. DNA for the CDR3: TGTGCCACCAGTGCGGGGTTAGGAGCTATTAATGAGCAGTTCTTC. The chain links TRBV24-1 to TRBJ2-1, with D possibly matching TRBD2 (5 bases). Deletions cut 5 bases from V and 7 bases from J, with 17 bases between. Germline V CDR1 and CDR2: KGHDR, SFDVKD. This CDR3 is 15 amino acids long.

The chain links TRBV29-1 to TRBJ1-1; possibly TRBD1 for D (5 bases). CDR3 size: 13 residues. V lost 0 bases, J lost 11 bases, and 16 bases lay in between. Germline CDR1 and CDR2: SQVTM and ANQGSEA. The CDR3 nucleotides are TGCAGCGTTGAAGATCTGGCATGGGGGGAGGCTTTCTTT. Its protein is CSVEDLAWGEAFF.

This chain connects TRBV10-3 to TRBJ1-5, with TRBD1 identical over 7 bases. Germline CDR1 is ENHRY and CDR2 is SYGVKD. The CDR3 totals 14 residues. V shed 6 bases and J 7 bases; nucleotides not matched to a gene: 9. CDR3 residues: CAIRGDSSGQPQHF. The CDR3 coding sequence is TGTGCCATCAGGGGGGACAGTTCAGGACAGCCCCAGCATTTT.

In its sample, this clonotype was seen once. Written as DNA, the CDR3 is TGCAGTGCTAGAGATCTGAGGGGAACCGGGGAGCTGTTTTTT. Translation: CSARDLRGTGELFF. V gene TRBV20-1 combines with J gene TRBJ2-2; D assignment may be TRBD1 or TRBD2 (5 bases each). Deletions cut 0 bases from V and 5 bases from J, with 10 bases between. The germline CDR1 and CDR2 sequences are DFQATT and SNEGSKA (reference sequence). The CDR3 is made up of 14 amino acids.

About this clonotype: One junction end disagrees with the germline gene, perhaps due to a read error. The chain employs TRBV7-7 and TRBJ2-5; tentatively, D is TRBD2 (5 bases). Germline V gene lookup returns CDR1 SSHAT and CDR2 FNYEAQ (reference sequence). The CDR3 length is 15 residues. The CDR3 nucleotides are TGTGCTAGCAACTTAGGGCTCCGGGGAGCGGAGACCCAGTACTTC. Amino acids: CASNLGLRGAETQYF.

The J gene is TRBJ2-4, the V gene TRBV16; D remains ambiguous. The ends were cut back, 3 bases at V and 2 bases at J, with 8 bases in the middle. This CDR3 spans 14 amino acids. Germline V gene data show CDR1 as KGHSY and CDR2 as FQNENV. CDR3 in DNA: TGTGCCAGCAGCCAGGGAAACACCAAAAACATTCAGTACTTC. Translation gives CASSQGNTKNIQYF.

In its sample, this clonotype was seen once. The rearrangement joins TRBV28 to TRBJ2-1, with D perhaps given as TRBD1 or TRBD2 (6 bases each). The CDR3 runs to 15 residues. The germline V and J ends were trimmed by 10 bases and 0 bases, with 16 bases remaining between them. Germline V gene lookup returns CDR1 MDHEN and CDR2 SYDVKM. In DNA, the CDR3 is TGTGCCACCAGGGGACGGGGGAGCTCCTACAATGAGCAGTTCTTC. It encodes CATRGRGSSYNEQFF.

The genes are TRBV5-4 and TRBJ2-1; tentatively, D is TRBD2 (6 bases). Germline V gives CDR1 SGHNT, CDR2 YYREEE (reference sequence). The CDR3 runs 16 residues. V lost 0 bases and J lost 3, with 13 bases in between. Here the CDR3 DNA reads TGTGCCAGCAGCTTGGCCTATGGGACTGTCTACAATGAGCAGTTCTTC. Protein sequence: CASSLAYGTVYNEQFF.

This clonotype was recorded once. The rearrangement joins TRBV3-1 to TRBJ2-3; no clear D. Trimming cost V 5 bases and J 2 bases, with 11 bases left between them. The CDR3 loop spans 14 amino acids. CDR1 and CDR2 (germline): LGHDT, YNNKEL (reference sequence). As DNA, the CDR3 is TGTGCCAGCAGCTCTTCTGAGCCCACAGATACGCAGTATTTT. Its protein product is CASSSSEPTDTQYF.

There are a few counts of this clonotype. V is TRBV4-3 and J is TRBJ2-1; no firm D call. CDR3 size: 13 residues. V lost 0 bases, J lost 10 bases, and 10 bases lay in between. Germline CDR1 is LGHNA and CDR2 is YSLEER. CDR3 sequence reads: CASSQDLRGEQFF. CDR3 bases: TGCGCCAGCAGCCAAGATTTAAGAGGAGAGCAGTTCTTC.

This chain uses TRBV12-3 or TRBV12-4 with TRBJ1-2, with D tentatively TRBD1 (5 bases). There are 12 residues in the CDR3. Trimming shortened V by 3 bases and J by 8 bases, and 10 bases separated the two germline ends. CDR3 in DNA: TGTGCCAGCAGTTTCAGGGAATGGGGCTACACCTTC. This encodes CASSFREWGYTF.

This chain uses TRBV20-1 with TRBJ1-1; a weak D match, TRBD1 (6 bases). This CDR3 is 13 amino acids long. CDR1 is DFQATT, CDR2 SNEGSKA, per germline (reference sequence). With 3 bases removed from V and 6 bases from J, the gap between germline ends came to 14 bases. The CDR3 sequence is CSARVGGNAEAFF. CDR3 coding DNA: TGCAGTGCTAGGGTAGGGGGTAACGCTGAAGCTTTCTTT.

The V call is TRBV6-6, the J call TRBJ1-6; TRBD1 matches at 8 bases. The CDR3 is 16 amino acids. V gave up 6 bases and J gave up 7 bases; unmatched junction bases: 11. In germline, CDR1 is MNHNY, CDR2 SVGAGI (reference sequence). CDR3 sequence (DNA): TGTGCCAGCAGAACCGGGACAGGAGGAAGGAATTCACCCCTCCACTTT. Translation: CASRTGTGGRNSPLHF.

The J gene is TRBJ1-5, the V gene TRBV10-3; D may be TRBD1 (6 bases). Trimming removed 0 bases from V and 4 bases from J, with 10 bases in between. CDR3 size: 15 residues. Germline CDR1 reads ENHRY; CDR2 reads SYGVKD. The CDR3 DNA is TGTGCCATCAGTGAGTCGGAGGACAGTAATCAGCCCCAGCATTTT. Translating gives CAISESEDSNQPQHF.

This clonotype has a handful of counts. The rearrangement joins TRBV6-5 to TRBJ1-2; D not resolved. Between the trimmed V and J ends, which lost 0 bases and 4 bases, there was a span of 18 bases. The length of the CDR3 is 17 residues. CDR1 is MNHEY and CDR2 is SVGAGI in the germline V gene. CDR3 loop: CASSYSSEGLRLYGYTF. The CDR3, as DNA: TGTGCCAGCAGTTACTCGAGCGAGGGCCTACGACTCTATGGCTACACCTTC.

This clonotype was seen only a few times. The chain carries TRBV6-1 and TRBJ2-1; no reliable D call. V gave up 2 bases and J gave up 5 bases, with 4 bases separating them. There are 12 residues in the CDR3. From germline, CDR1 is MNHNS and CDR2 SASEGT. The CDR3 DNA is TGTGCCAGCAGTGAAAAAAACAATGAGCAGTTCTTC. It specifies CASSEKNNEQFF.

This clonotype was observed a few times. This chain links TRBV7-3 with TRBJ2-6; D remains ambiguous. CDR3 length: 13 amino acids. V shed 8 bases and J shed 0 bases, with 5 bases lying between them. Germline V lookup: CDR1 SGHTA, CDR2 FQGTGA. The CDR3 protein is CASANSGANVLTF. DNA of the CDR3: TGTGCCAGCGCCAACTCTGGGGCCAACGTCCTGACTTTC.

This clonotype was picked up a small number of times. The chain couples TRBV3-1 to TRBJ2-1; TRBD1 matches at 7 bases. Germline trimming cut 0 bases from V and 5 bases from J; bases unmatched to any gene: 13. There are 18 residues in the CDR3. In germline, CDR1 is LGHDT, CDR2 YNNKEL (reference sequence). For the CDR3, the DNA is TGTGCCAGCAGCCAAGATCCAGAAGGGACAGCCTTTAACAATGAGCAGTTCTTC. Translated, it gives CASSQDPEGTAFNNEQFF.